The clone carrying this T cell receptor (beta chain) was seen only once. The CDR3 contains 15 residues. J gave up 2 bases and V 5 bases, and 7 bases lay outside the gene matches. Germline V gives CDR1 SGHTA, CDR2 FQGTGA. This specimen comes from a study of graft-versus-host responses after intestinal transplantation. Study summary: Multivisceral, liver-intestinal, or isolated intestinal grafts went to recipients. The whole recipient group had anti-thymocyte globulin induction followed by tacrolimus and steroids for around three years.

Produced via immunoSEQ multiplex PCR; TCRdb's table is partial and in-frame only. The data show 75,000 to 100,000 clones, around nine tenths seen once. The rearrangement links TRBV7-3 to TRBJ2-3; the match to TRBD2 covers 7 bases. The sequencing used PBMCs, collected 450 to 460 days after intestinal transplant. This TCR came from a human patient who received an intestinal transplant, so some T cells may come from the graft donor. The CDR3 spells CASSPGAGYTDTQYF. CDR3 coding DNA: TGTGCCAGCAGCCCCGGAGCGGGGTACACAGATACGCAGTATTTT. Together with reference TRBV7-3 and TRBJ2-3, the CDR3 gives the full variable domain: GAGVSQTPSNKVTEKGKYVELRCDPISGHTALYWYRQSLGQGPEFLIYFQGTGAADDSGLPNDRFFAVRPEGSVSTLKIQRTERGDSAVYLCASSPGAGYTDTQYFGPGTRLTVL.